Shown below are 30 T cell receptor beta chains from a single sample sequenced in a study of cytomegalovirus exposure and HLA in healthy donors. The PCR contained 60 Vbeta and 13 Jbeta primers. TCRdb's table, derived via immunoSEQ multiplex PCR, lists solely in-frame clones and lacks some. The sample yields about 220,000 clones, 65% to 85% seen once. Sequenced sample: PBMCs. These receptors were taken from a boy aged 2-9 years in good health and CMV-seronegative.

V is TRBV10-3 and J is TRBJ2-2; TRBD1 might be the D (5 bases). With 3 bases removed from V and 1 base from J, the gap between germline ends came to 15 bases. Germline CDR1 reads ENHRY; CDR2 reads SYGVKD. CDR3 length: 17 amino acids. The CDR3 region has the DNA TGTGCCATCAGTGAAAGGCCAGGGAAAGAGAACACCGGGGAGCTGTTTTTT. Translated, it gives CAISERPGKENTGELFF.

The chain uses TRBV5-5 and TRBJ1-1; weak D call: TRBD1 (6 bases). The germline CDR1 and CDR2 sequences are SGHKS and YYEKEE (reference sequence). The CDR3 runs to 14 residues. V lost 4 bases to trimming and J lost 1 base, with 11 bases between them. Here the CDR3 reads CASSKGHTNTEAFF. The CDR3 nucleotides read TGTGCCAGCAGCAAGGGACACACGAACACTGAAGCTTTCTTT.

The chain carries TRBV5-4 and TRBJ1-3; D call uncertain. CDR3 size: 15 residues. Germline lookup yields CDR1 SGHNT and CDR2 YYREEE (reference sequence). Trimming removed 4 bases from V and 4 bases from J, with 15 bases in between. CDR3 DNA sequence: TGTGCCAGCAGCCCTAACAGCGGTCAAGGAAACACCATATATTTT. It specifies CASSPNSGQGNTIYF.

The genes are TRBV6-1 and TRBJ1-2, with 8 bases lining up with TRBD1. After removal of 4 bases from V and 8 bases from J, the junction contained 9 bases not matched to a gene. Germline V gives CDR1 MNHNS, CDR2 SASEGT. The CDR3 has 14 amino acids. The DNA of the CDR3 is TGTGCCAGCAGTGTGGACAGGGACCGGGGCGGCTACACCTTC. This gives the protein CASSVDRDRGGYTF.

This chain links TRBV5-1 with TRBJ2-7; D possibly corresponds to TRBD2 (6 bases). This CDR3 is built from 14 residues. Germline V gives CDR1 SGHRS, CDR2 YFSETQ. The V end lost 4 bases, the J end lost 4 bases, and 15 bases lay between the germline ends. CDR3 in DNA: TGCGCCAGCAGCCCGACGGGACTGCTTTACGAGCAGTACTTC. This translates into CASSPTGLLYEQYF. Complete variable domain (other parts from reference TRBV5-1 and TRBJ2-7): KAGVTQTPRYLIKTRGQQVTLSCSPISGHRSVSWYQQTPGQGLQFLFEYFSETQRNKGNFPGRFSGRQFSNSRSEMNVSTLELGDSALYLCASSPTGLLYEQYFGPGTRLTVT.

The chain links TRBV2 to TRBJ1-6, with D perhaps TRBD1 (6 bases). Germline V gene sequence: CDR1 SNHLY, CDR2 FYNNEI. The CDR3 sequence is 15 residues long. V lost 2 bases and J 8 bases, leaving 13 bases between the germline ends. CDR3: CASSESRTVYSPLHF. The CDR3 DNA sequence: TGTGCCAGCAGTGAATCAAGGACAGTTTATTCACCCCTCCACTTT.

V usage is TRBV5-1 and J usage is TRBJ1-1; TRBD1 might be the D (5 bases). V lost 1 base to trimming and J lost 5 bases, with 12 bases between them. Germline assignment: CDR1 SGHRS and CDR2 YFSETQ. CDR3 length equals 14 residues. CDR3 protein: CASSLWTPETEAFF. DNA for the CDR3: TGCGCCAGCAGCTTGTGGACACCTGAAACTGAAGCTTTCTTT.

This clone was seen once. The V call is TRBV7-3, the J call TRBJ1-1, with a possible D match to TRBD1 (5 bases). Trimming removed 1 base from V and 5 bases from J, with 11 bases in between. The CDR3 loop spans 14 amino acids. Germline-derived CDR1 and CDR2 are SGHTA and FQGTGA. This CDR3 reads CASSLNGQGTEAFF. CDR3 DNA sequence: TGTGCCAGCAGCTTAAACGGTCAGGGTACTGAAGCTTTCTTT.

The rearrangement uses TRBV7-9 and TRBJ2-1, with 12 bases identical to TRBD2. The CDR3 is 18 amino acids. Germline V lookup: CDR1 SEHNR, CDR2 FQNEAQ (reference sequence). V lost 3 bases to trimming and J lost 2 bases; unmatched junction nucleotides: 8. The CDR3 loop reads CASSLALAGGLTYNEQFF. The CDR3 coding sequence is TGTGCCAGCAGCTTGGCACTAGCGGGAGGTCTTACCTACAATGAGCAGTTCTTC.

This chain joins TRBV7-9 and TRBJ2-7; 7 bases align to TRBD2. V shed 4 bases, J shed 0 bases, and the junction held 18 bases outside the gene matches. CDR1 and CDR2 from the germline V gene are SEHNR and FQNEAQ (reference sequence). The CDR3 has 19 amino acids. CDR3 loop: CASSSYGAARSGTSYEQYF. CDR3 sequence (DNA): TGTGCCAGCAGCTCCTATGGGGCAGCGCGGAGCGGGACCTCCTACGAGCAGTACTTC. Complete variable domain (other parts from reference TRBV7-9 and TRBJ2-7): DTGVSQNPRHKITKRGQNVTFRCDPISEHNRLYWYRQTLGQGPEFLTYFQNEAQLEKSRLLSDRFSAERPKGSFSTLEIQRTEQGDSAMYLCASSSYGAARSGTSYEQYFGPGTRLTVT.

This clone occurred a few times. V usage is TRBV6-1 and J usage is TRBJ2-7; the D gene is possibly TRBD2 (5 bases). The CDR3 is 15 amino acids. CDR1 is MNHNS and CDR2 is SASEGT in the germline V gene. V shed 2 bases and J shed 2 bases, with 13 bases lying between them. CDR3 loop: CASSESGSFAYEQYF. The CDR3 DNA reads TGTGCCAGCAGTGAATCGGGGTCCTTCGCCTACGAGCAGTACTTC.

The rearrangement links TRBV9 to TRBJ1-6; 8 bases fit TRBD1. V lost 2 bases, J lost 7 bases, and 5 bases stayed unmatched. This CDR3 contains 15 residues. The V gene's germline CDR1 is SGDLS and CDR2 YYNGEE. The CDR3 DNA is TGTGCCAGCAGCGTCGGGCAGGGGGCCAATTCACCCCTCCACTTT. Protein: CASSVGQGANSPLHF.

The gene calls are TRBV25-1 and TRBJ2-5, with 8 nucleotides matching TRBD2. Matching the DNA end better, TRBJ2-7 makes the J call doubtful. CDR3 length: 15 residues. Germline loops: CDR1 MGHDK, CDR2 SYGVNS. The CDR3 sequence: CASSDIAGGKYEQYF. The CDR3, as DNA: TGTGCCAGCAGTGATATCGCGGGAGGTAAATACGAGCAGTACTTC.

The chain couples TRBV4-1 to TRBJ2-7; 10 bases match TRBD1. CDR1 is MGHRA, CDR2 YSYEKL, per germline. V shed 4 bases, J shed 3 bases, and the junction held 6 bases outside the gene matches. CDR3 length: 15 amino acids. The CDR3: CASSLRRTGGYEQYF. The CDR3 nucleotides are TGCGCCAGCAGCCTTCGTAGGACAGGGGGCTACGAGCAGTACTTC.

The chain joins TRBV7-9 to TRBJ2-7; TRBD2 is a possible D gene (5 bases). Germline CDR1 reads SEHNR; CDR2 reads FQNEAQ (reference sequence). V gave up 2 bases and J gave up 3 bases, with 17 bases separating them. CDR3 length equals 16 residues. In DNA form, the CDR3 reads TGTGCCAGCAGCTTATCGCAAGGGAGAGAGGACTACGAGCAGTACTTC. It yields the protein CASSLSQGREDYEQYF.

This chain links TRBV4-1 with TRBJ1-5; TRBD1 might be the D (5 bases). Per the germline V gene, CDR1 is MGHRA and CDR2 is YSYEKL. This CDR3 is built from 17 residues. V lost 1 base, J lost 0 bases, and 13 bases lay in between. CDR3 protein: CASSQASPDSSNQPQHF. CDR3 DNA: TGCGCCAGCAGCCAAGCCTCCCCCGACAGTAGCAATCAGCCCCAGCATTTT.

The CDR3 sequence is CASSLVGLAALEEQYF. The CDR3 DNA reads TGTGCCAGCAGCTTAGTGGGACTAGCGGCGCTTGAAGAGCAGTACTTC. The chain recombines TRBV11-2 with TRBJ2-7; 11 nucleotides match TRBD2. This CDR3 has 16 residues. V shed 1 base and J 7 bases; nucleotides not matched to a gene: 9. CDR1 SGHAT and CDR2 FQNNGV come from the germline V gene.

The chain is built from TRBV5-6 and TRBJ1-3; D is possibly TRBD1 (6 bases). V lost 3 bases to trimming and J lost 4 bases, with 8 bases between them. The germline gives CDR1 SGHDT, CDR2 YYEEEE. The CDR3 runs to 13 residues. CDR3 bases: TGTGCCAGCAGCTGGGACATAGGAAACACCATATATTTT. Encoded protein: CASSWDIGNTIYF.

J is TRBJ1-4 and V is TRBV2; 9 bases line up with TRBD1. CDR1 and CDR2 (germline): SNHLY, FYNNEI. This CDR3 is built from 15 residues. The ends lost 6 bases at V and 6 bases at J; junction bases unmatched: 8. For the CDR3, the DNA is TGTGCCAGCAGCCCCGGGGACAGGGCTTATGAAAAACTGTTTTTT. Protein sequence: CASSPGDRAYEKLFF.

In this sample, this clone turned up a few times. The J gene is TRBJ2-3, the V gene TRBV7-9; D is possibly TRBD1 (6 bases). Trimming removed 5 bases from V and 0 bases from J, with 12 bases in between. The CDR3 covers 15 residues. Germline-derived CDR1 and CDR2 are SEHNR and FQNEAQ (reference sequence). The CDR3 here is CASSGTGLSTDTQYF. Here the CDR3 DNA reads TGTGCCAGCAGCGGTACAGGGTTAAGCACAGATACGCAGTATTTT.

This clone was counted only a few times. This chain uses TRBV7-9 with TRBJ1-1; D gene ambiguous. Trimming took off 1 base at V and 2 bases at J, with 11 bases between the two ends. The CDR3 is 15 residues long. The germline V gene has CDR1 SEHNR and CDR2 FQNEAQ (reference sequence). The CDR3 sequence is CASSLGNSGNTEAFF. In nucleotides, the CDR3 is TGTGCCAGCAGCTTAGGGAACAGCGGTAACACTGAAGCTTTCTTT. Based on the CDR3 plus reference TRBV7-9 and TRBJ1-1, the full variable domain is DTGVSQNPRHKITKRGQNVTFRCDPISEHNRLYWYRQTLGQGPEFLTYFQNEAQLEKSRLLSDRFSAERPKGSFSTLEIQRTEQGDSAMYLCASSLGNSGNTEAFFGQGTRLTVV.

With respect to this clone: The same CDR3 can be traced to other DNA sequences in this sample. The rearrangement links TRBV7-2 to TRBJ1-4, with D perhaps matching TRBD1 (6 bases). In germline, CDR1 is SGHTA, CDR2 FQGNSA. The CDR3 covers 16 residues. V lost 2 bases to trimming and J lost 7 bases, with 17 bases between them. The CDR3 coding sequence is TGTGCCAGCAGCTTATGGCAGCCAGGGGAGGGTGAAAAACTGTTTTTT. Amino acid sequence: CASSLWQPGEGEKLFF.

The CDR3 is CASSATGVGFYGYTF. CDR3 sequence (DNA): TGTGCCAGCAGTGCCACAGGGGTGGGATTCTATGGCTACACCTTC. The V and J genes are TRBV2 and TRBJ1-2; 7 bases align to TRBD1. This CDR3 spans 15 amino acids. Trimming removed 4 bases from V and 4 bases from J; junction bases left unmatched: 9. Looked up from germline, CDR1 is SNHLY and CDR2 is FYNNEI.

On this clone: This CDR3 is also generated by other DNA sequences in the sample. This chain joins TRBV28 and TRBJ2-5; D is undetermined. The germline V and J ends were trimmed by 6 bases and 1 base, with 15 bases remaining between them. The CDR3 has 15 residues. Germline values: CDR1 MDHEN, CDR2 SYDVKM. The CDR3 loop reads CASSPTVGTQETQYF. The CDR3 nucleotides read TGTGCCAGCAGCCCCACAGTTGGTACCCAAGAGACCCAGTACTTC.

Regarding this clone: An end of the junction differs from the germline gene, which may be a read error. The J gene is TRBJ2-1, the V gene TRBV7-9; 10 nucleotides match TRBD2. Germline lookup yields CDR1 SEHNR and CDR2 FQNEAQ (reference sequence). The CDR3 is 16 residues long. The CDR3 region is CSSSPLGLAGANEQFF. DNA for the CDR3: TGTTCCAGCAGCCCTTTGGGGCTAGCGGGGGCCAATGAGCAGTTCTTC.

This clone was counted a few times. This chain connects TRBV21-1 to TRBJ2-3; the D call TRBD2 from the table was never checked on the DNA. TRBV21-1 is a pseudogene. The CDR3 runs 13 residues. The CDR3 protein is CASSKSRTDTQYF. As DNA, the CDR3 is TGTGCCAGCAGCAAGTCGAGGACAGATACGCAGTATTTT.

The count of this clone is one. V usage is TRBV30 and J usage is TRBJ1-5; TRBD1 is a possible D gene (5 bases). The CDR3 loop spans 11 amino acids. The V gene lost 5 bases and the J gene lost 12 bases, with 14 bases spanning the gap. The germline CDR1 and CDR2 sequences are GTSNPN and SVGIG (reference sequence). The CDR3 loop reads CAWGHGDFQHF. The CDR3 bases are TGTGCCTGGGGCCATGGGGACTTCCAGCATTTT.

The rearrangement joins TRBV27 to TRBJ1-2; unclear D gene. The CDR3 has 13 residues. With 7 bases removed from V and 3 bases from J, the gap between germline ends came to 12 bases. Germline lookup yields CDR1 MNHEY and CDR2 SMNVEV (reference sequence). This CDR3 is CASTKAGDYGYTF. The CDR3 DNA follows: TGTGCCAGCACCAAGGCGGGAGACTATGGCTACACCTTC.

Only a few counts were recorded for this clone. This specimen includes other DNA sequences encoding the same CDR3. This chain uses TRBV7-8 with TRBJ1-4; D gene uncertain. Per germline, CDR1 SGHVS and CDR2 FQNEAQ. V gave up 5 bases and J gave up 0 bases, with 10 bases separating them. This CDR3 is 15 amino acids long. The CDR3, as DNA: TGTGCCAGCAGCCCCTCAGATGCAACTAATGAAAAACTGTTTTTT. Translation: CASSPSDATNEKLFF. Complete variable domain (other parts from reference TRBV7-8 and TRBJ1-4): GAGVSQSPRYKVAKRGQDVALRCDPISGHVSLFWYQQALGQGPEFLTYFQNEAQLDKSGLPSDRFFAERPEGSVSTLKIQRTQQEDSAVYLCASSPSDATNEKLFFGSGTQLSVL.

The V gene is TRBV19, the J gene TRBJ1-2, with 7 bases aligning to TRBD1. Germline V CDR1 and CDR2: LNHDA, SQIVND (reference sequence). Trimming took 6 bases from V and 5 from J; bases not matched to a gene: 6. The CDR3 sequence is 13 residues long. CDR3 DNA: TGTGCCAGTAGAGAAGGGACAGATTATGGCTACACCTTC. Translated: CASREGTDYGYTF.